The 26 T cell receptor beta chains reported below all come from one sample, sequenced in a study of cytomegalovirus exposure and HLA in healthy donors listed by TCRdb under 2017. The protocol used for the library was the immunoSEQ multiplex PCR assay. A mixture of 60 forward primers for TCR Vbeta segments and 13 reverse primers for TCR Jbeta segments was used in the multiplex PCR. In TCRdb, the immuneACCESS table is reduced to in-frame sequences with V and J assigned. These tables do not hold every clone; where another copy was compared, an unresolved V gene accounts for under half, and the others remain unexplained. The table for this sample lists fewer than 200,000 clones; approximately 77% of them were counted only once. The ten top clones hold 3% to 4.5% of the sample. Sequencing was performed on PBMCs. Receptors were obtained from a man aged 30 to 39 in good health and CMV-seropositive.

The chain recombines TRBV10-3 with TRBJ1-1, with 9 positions matching TRBD1. Trimming took 0 bases from V and 7 from J; bases not matched to a gene: 6. CDR3 length: 15 amino acids. In germline, CDR1 is ENHRY, CDR2 SYGVKD. CDR3 amino acids: CAISESGDRALEAFF. CDR3 nucleotide sequence: TGTGCCATCAGTGAGTCTGGGGACAGGGCTCTTGAAGCTTTCTTT.

This chain joins TRBV6-5 and TRBJ2-1, with 9 bases matching TRBD1. In germline, CDR1 is MNHEY, CDR2 SVGAGI. The CDR3 extends over 16 amino acids. J gave up 0 bases and V 4 bases, and 4 bases lay outside the gene matches. As DNA, the CDR3 is TGTGCCAGCAGTTCGACAGGGGGGGCCTCCTACAATGAGCAGTTCTTC. Its protein is CASSSTGGASYNEQFF.

This clone has a handful of counts. J is TRBJ1-5 and V is TRBV21-1; the D call of TRBD1 is as the table states it, not checked on the DNA. TRBV21-1 counts as a pseudogene. The CDR3 extends over 17 amino acids. This CDR3 is CASSKEKDRGCNQPQHF. CDR3 bases: TGTGCCAGCAGCAAAGAGAAGGACAGGGGTTGCAATCAGCCCCAGCATTTT.

The sample holds one count of this clone. The chain uses TRBV7-2 and TRBJ2-7, with D tentatively TRBD1 (5 bases). CDR1 SGHTA and CDR2 FQGNSA come from the germline V gene. CDR3 size: 14 residues. The V end was cut by 1 base, the J end by 0 bases, with 7 bases between. The CDR3 nucleotides are TGTGCCAGCAGCTTAGGACAGTACTCCTACGAGCAGTACTTC. The encoded protein is CASSLGQYSYEQYF. Combining the CDR3 with reference TRBV7-2 and TRBJ2-7 gives the whole variable domain GAGVSQSPSNKVTEKGKDVELRCDPISGHTALYWYRQSLGQGLEFLIYFQGNSAPDKSGLPSDRFSAERTGGSVSTLTIQRTQQEDSAVYLCASSLGQYSYEQYFGPGTRLTVT.

The CDR3 loop is CAISESSGDEQYF. DNA of the CDR3: TGTGCCATCAGTGAGTCTTCAGGGGACGAGCAGTACTTC. This chain links TRBV10-3 with TRBJ2-7; D is possibly TRBD1 (6 bases). Trimming removed 0 bases from V and 5 bases from J, with 8 bases in between. The CDR3 spans 13 residues. Germline V gene lookup returns CDR1 ENHRY and CDR2 SYGVKD.

The V gene is TRBV4-1, the J gene TRBJ2-3; D gene ambiguous. This CDR3 region has 15 residues. CDR1 and CDR2 from the germline V gene are MGHRA and YSYEKL. V was shortened by 0 bases and J by 2 bases, with 9 bases between the two germline ends. CDR3 sequence reads: CASSQEPGYTDTQYF. CDR3 in DNA: TGCGCCAGCAGCCAAGAGCCGGGTTACACAGATACGCAGTATTTT.

This chain connects TRBV7-2 to TRBJ2-5, with 9 bases fitting TRBD2. The CDR3 runs to 14 residues. In germline, CDR1 is SGHTA, CDR2 FQGNSA. V lost 3 bases, J lost 4 bases, and 3 bases stayed unmatched. The CDR3 reads CASSLIAGVETQYF. CDR3 nucleotide sequence: TGTGCCAGCAGCTTGATAGCGGGGGTAGAGACCCAGTACTTC.

J is TRBJ2-5 and V is TRBV5-1, with D possibly TRBD2 on 6 matching bases. V lost 0 bases, J lost 9 bases, and 9 bases lay in between. The CDR3 totals 12 residues. The V gene's germline CDR1 is SGHRS and CDR2 YFSETQ. The CDR3 sequence is CASSLESGAQYF. In nucleotides, the CDR3 is TGCGCCAGCAGCTTGGAATCGGGGGCCCAGTACTTC.

This rearrangement joins TRBV7-2 to TRBJ1-6; 8 nucleotides agree with TRBD1. Per the germline V gene, CDR1 is SGHTA and CDR2 is FQGNSA. V lost 1 base and J lost 7; bases outside the gene matches: 3. CDR3 length: 15 amino acids. CDR3 residues: CASSLGQGQNSPLHF. The DNA for the CDR3 is TGTGCCAGCAGCTTAGGACAGGGGCAGAATTCACCCCTCCACTTT. The full variable domain, its missing parts supplied by reference TRBV7-2 and TRBJ1-6, is GAGVSQSPSNKVTEKGKDVELRCDPISGHTALYWYRQSLGQGLEFLIYFQGNSAPDKSGLPSDRFSAERTGGSVSTLTIQRTQQEDSAVYLCASSLGQGQNSPLHFGNGTRLTVT.

The chain carries TRBV4-2 and TRBJ2-5, with 7 bases aligning to TRBD2. The V gene end was trimmed by 1 base and the J gene end by 1 base; junction bases not matched to a gene: 6. Germline loops: CDR1 LGHNA, CDR2 YNFKEQ. The CDR3 is made up of 16 amino acids. For the CDR3, the DNA is TGTGCCAGCAGCCAAGGGACGGGGGGAGCCCAAGAGACCCAGTACTTC. Translation: CASSQGTGGAQETQYF.

The V and J genes are TRBV7-3 and TRBJ1-1; D is possibly TRBD1 (5 bases). V was clipped by 2 bases and J by 3 bases, with 13 bases between them. Germline assignment: CDR1 SGHTA and CDR2 FQGTGA. The CDR3 is made up of 15 amino acids. The CDR3 region is CASSLFSGIDTEAFF. Written as DNA, the CDR3 is TGTGCCAGCAGCTTATTTTCAGGGATCGACACTGAAGCTTTCTTT.

The chain has TRBV11-2 and TRBJ2-2; D might be TRBD2 (6 bases). The length of the CDR3 is 16 residues. Germline V gene lookup returns CDR1 SGHAT and CDR2 FQNNGV. The V and J ends lost 2 bases and 4 bases respectively, with 14 bases between them. CDR3 sequence: CASSLWEERTTGELFF. CDR3 DNA: TGTGCCAGCAGCTTATGGGAGGAGCGGACCACCGGGGAGCTGTTTTTT.

The J gene is TRBJ2-7, the V gene TRBV7-2, with a weak D call TRBD2 (6 bases). The ends were cut back, 3 bases at V and 5 bases at J, with 11 bases in the middle. The germline V gene has CDR1 SGHTA and CDR2 FQGNSA. The CDR3 contains 13 residues. The CDR3 coding sequence is TGTGCCAGCAGCTTTTACGGGGGAAACGAGCAGTACTTC. Its protein is CASSFYGGNEQYF.

V usage is TRBV4-2 and J usage is TRBJ2-5; possible D gene TRBD2, 6 bases. The J call could be wrong; TRBJ2-7 is a better fit for the DNA end. The CDR3 has 15 amino acids. Germline values: CDR1 LGHNA, CDR2 YNFKEQ. The CDR3: CASSQGAGREYEQYF. DNA of the CDR3: TGTGCCAGCAGCCAGGGCGCGGGACGGGAATACGAGCAGTACTTC.

The J gene is TRBJ2-5, the V gene TRBV5-1; TRBD1 is a possible D gene (5 bases). Trimming stripped 2 bases from V and 2 bases from J, with 13 bases between. The CDR3 extends over 15 amino acids. Germline V gene lookup returns CDR1 SGHRS and CDR2 YFSETQ. CDR3 sequence (DNA): TGCGCCAGCAGCTTTTTAGTGGGGCCACAAGAGACCCAGTACTTC. Protein: CASSFLVGPQETQYF.

CDR3: CSVDALAGGNTDTQYF. In nucleotides, the CDR3 is TGCAGCGTTGATGCCCTAGCGGGGGGCAACACAGATACGCAGTATTTT. The rearrangement uses TRBV29-1 and TRBJ2-3, with 11 bases aligning to TRBD2. J lost 2 bases, V lost 3 bases, and 7 bases had no gene match. CDR3 length: 16 residues. Germline V gene lookup returns CDR1 SQVTM and CDR2 ANQGSEA.

This chain connects TRBV6-1 to TRBJ2-3, with TRBD2 matching over 10 bases. V shed 11 bases, J shed 3 bases, and the junction held 11 bases outside the gene matches. This CDR3 is built from 15 residues. The germline CDR1 and CDR2 sequences are MNHNS and SASEGT. The CDR3 sequence: CACRRVAGGTDTQYF. The CDR3 DNA reads as TGTGCCTGCCGGAGGGTAGCGGGGGGTACAGATACGCAGTATTTT.

The V call is TRBV19, the J call TRBJ1-1, with TRBD1 identical over 8 bases. The CDR3 sequence is 13 residues long. Trimming at V came to 10 bases and at J to 1 base, leaving 5 bases not matched to a gene. Germline V gives CDR1 LNHDA, CDR2 SQIVND (reference sequence). CDR3 bases: TGTGCCACAAAAGGACAGGGGAACACTGAAGCTTTCTTT. Protein product: CATKGQGNTEAFF.

The V gene is TRBV5-4, the J gene TRBJ2-1; 9 positions match TRBD1. V was clipped by 3 bases and J by 4 bases; unmatched bases: 5. CDR1 SGHNT and CDR2 YYREEE come from the germline V gene (reference sequence). The CDR3 covers 15 residues. In DNA, the CDR3 is TGTGCCAGCAGCTCAAGGGGGACAGGGTACAATGAGCAGTTCTTC. Protein product: CASSSRGTGYNEQFF. Combining the CDR3 with reference TRBV5-4 and TRBJ2-1 gives the whole variable domain ETGVTQSPTHLIKTRGQQVTLRCSSQSGHNTVSWYQQALGQGPQFIFQYYREEENGRGNFPPRFSGLQFPNYSSELNVNALELDDSALYLCASSSRGTGYNEQFFGPGTRLTVL.

The chain joins TRBV9 to TRBJ1-2, with a tentative D call TRBD1 (5 bases). Germline V gives CDR1 SGDLS, CDR2 YYNGEE. Deletions cut 8 bases from V and 3 bases from J, with 11 bases between. There are 12 residues in the CDR3. The CDR3 DNA reads as TGTGCCAGACCAGGGTTGGACTATGGCTACACCTTC. It encodes CARPGLDYGYTF. Drawing the rest from reference TRBV9 and TRBJ1-2, the complete variable domain is DSGVTQTPKHLITATGQRVTLRCSPRSGDLSVYWYQQSLDQGLQFLIQYYNGEERAKGNILERFSAQQFPDLHSELNLSSLELGDSALYFCARPGLDYGYTFGSGTRLTVV.

This clone was seen a few times. V gene TRBV5-5 combines with J gene TRBJ1-2; 10 nucleotides line up with TRBD1. Trimming removed 4 bases from V and 6 bases from J; junction bases left unmatched: 3. Germline CDR1 SGHKS, CDR2 YYEKEE (reference sequence). The CDR3 totals 13 residues. CDR3 residues: CASSQTGGDGYTF. CDR3 in DNA: TGTGCCAGCAGCCAGACAGGGGGCGATGGCTACACCTTC. Full variable domain (remainder filled in from reference TRBV5-5 and TRBJ1-2): DAGVTQSPTHLIKTRGQQVTLRCSPISGHKSVSWYQQVLGQGPQFIFQYYEKEERGRGNFPDRFSARQFPNYSSELNVNALLLGDSALYLCASSQTGGDGYTFGSGTRLTVV.

In its sample, this clone was seen a few times. The chain couples TRBV11-3 to TRBJ1-5; 8 nucleotides line up with TRBD1. This CDR3 is built from 17 residues. The V and J ends lost 0 bases and 0 bases, in that order; junction bases with no gene match: 4. From germline, CDR1 is SGHNT and CDR2 YENEEA. In DNA, the CDR3 is TGTGCCAGCAGCTTAGATCTCACAGGGGGTAGCAATCAGCCCCAGCATTTT. This encodes CASSLDLTGGSNQPQHF.

The V and J genes are TRBV2 and TRBJ2-3; D may be TRBD2 (7 bases). Deletions cut 6 bases from V and 2 bases from J, with 15 bases between. CDR1 is SNHLY, CDR2 FYNNEI, per germline. This CDR3 region has 15 residues. CDR3 region: CASRKGGGYTDTQYF. CDR3 in DNA: TGTGCCAGCAGGAAGGGGGGGGGATACACAGATACGCAGTATTTT.

In this sample, this clone turned up a few times. The chain uses TRBV5-6 and TRBJ2-5; 11 bases line up with TRBD2. This CDR3 is built from 15 residues. V shed 2 bases, J shed 3 bases, and the junction held 3 bases outside the gene matches. The germline CDR1 and CDR2 sequences are SGHDT and YYEEEE. The CDR3 sequence is CASSLPGLAEETQYF. CDR3 bases: TGTGCCAGCAGCTTACCGGGACTAGCGGAAGAGACCCAGTACTTC.

The gene calls are TRBV28 and TRBJ1-1; D is possibly TRBD1 (5 bases). The V gene lost 8 bases and the J gene lost 4 bases, with 5 bases spanning the gap. The germline V gene encodes CDR1 MDHEN and CDR2 SYDVKM. The CDR3 has 10 amino acids. The CDR3 loop reads CASQGTEAFF. DNA for the CDR3: TGTGCCAGCCAGGGCACTGAAGCTTTCTTT.

This clone was picked up a small number of times. An end of the junction differs from the germline gene, which may be a read error. V gene TRBV7-9 combines with J gene TRBJ2-5; 8 bases fit TRBD2. The CDR3 sequence is 15 residues long. Per germline, CDR1 SEHNR and CDR2 FQNEAQ (reference sequence). The CDR3 loop is CSSSLDVSGAETQYF. CDR3 in DNA: TGTTCCAGCAGCTTAGATGTTAGCGGGGCCGAGACCCAGTACTTC. Complete variable domain (other parts from reference TRBV7-9 and TRBJ2-5): DTGVSQNPRHKITKRGQNVTFRCDPISEHNRLYWYRQTLGQGPEFLTYFQNEAQLEKSRLLSDRFSAERPKGSFSTLEIQRTEQGDSAMYLCSSSLDVSGAETQYFGPGTRLLVL.